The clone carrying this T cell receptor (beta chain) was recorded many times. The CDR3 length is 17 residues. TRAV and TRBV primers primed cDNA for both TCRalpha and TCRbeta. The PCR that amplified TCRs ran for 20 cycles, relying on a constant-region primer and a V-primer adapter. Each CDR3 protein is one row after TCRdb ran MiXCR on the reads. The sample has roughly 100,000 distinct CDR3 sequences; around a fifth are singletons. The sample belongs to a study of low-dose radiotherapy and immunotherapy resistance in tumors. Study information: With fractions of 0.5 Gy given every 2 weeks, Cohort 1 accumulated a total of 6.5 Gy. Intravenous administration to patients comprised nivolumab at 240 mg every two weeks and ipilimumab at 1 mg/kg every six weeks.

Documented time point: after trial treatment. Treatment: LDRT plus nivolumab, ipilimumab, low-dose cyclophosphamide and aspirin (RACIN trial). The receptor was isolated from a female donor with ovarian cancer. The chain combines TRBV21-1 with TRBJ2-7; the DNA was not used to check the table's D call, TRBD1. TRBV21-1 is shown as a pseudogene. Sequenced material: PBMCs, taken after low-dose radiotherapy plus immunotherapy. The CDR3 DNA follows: TGTGCCAGCAGCAAAGGGGCTTTAGGACAGGTGGTAGTCGGTCAGTACTTC. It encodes CASSKGALGQVVVGQYF.